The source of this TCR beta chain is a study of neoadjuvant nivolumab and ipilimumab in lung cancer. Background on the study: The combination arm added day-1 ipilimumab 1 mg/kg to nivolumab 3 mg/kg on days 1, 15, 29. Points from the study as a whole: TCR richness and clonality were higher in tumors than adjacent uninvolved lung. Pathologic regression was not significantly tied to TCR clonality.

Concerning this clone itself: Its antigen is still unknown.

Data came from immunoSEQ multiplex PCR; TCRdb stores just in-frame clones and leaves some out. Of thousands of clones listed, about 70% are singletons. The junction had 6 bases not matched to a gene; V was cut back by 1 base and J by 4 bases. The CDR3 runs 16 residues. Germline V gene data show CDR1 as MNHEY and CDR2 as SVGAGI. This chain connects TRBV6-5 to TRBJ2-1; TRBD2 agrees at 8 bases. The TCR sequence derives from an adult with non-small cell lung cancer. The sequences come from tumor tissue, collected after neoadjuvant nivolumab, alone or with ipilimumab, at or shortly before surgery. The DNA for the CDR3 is TGTGCCAGCAGTTACTGGGTAGCGGGGTTGTACAATGAGCAGTTCTTC. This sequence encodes CASSYWVAGLYNEQFF.